Presented here are 15 T cell receptor beta chains from one specimen sequenced in a study of CD8+CD57+ T cells in acquired aplastic anemia. Researchers used genomic DNA as the template to profile TCR beta VDJ and CDR3. TCRdb itself ran the reads through MiXCR, one entry per CDR3 protein. The profile shows about 200,000 distinct CDR3 sequences, 34% of them singletons. The specimen sequenced was sorted CD4+, CD8+, or CD8+CD57+ T cells (not recorded which) from PBMCs. The receptors derive from a human donor in good health, serving as a control.

Here the CDR3 reads CATRRGSGSNGETQYF. In DNA, the CDR3 is TGTGCCACCCGAAGGGGTAGCGGGAGTAATGGAGAGACCCAGTACTTC. The V and J genes are TRBV6-5 and TRBJ2-5, with 9 bases lining up with TRBD2. Germline loops: CDR1 MNHEY, CDR2 SVGAGI. J was trimmed by 4 bases and V by 10 bases; bases with no gene match: 16. The CDR3 runs 16 residues.

V gene TRBV6-1 combines with J gene TRBJ1-1; TRBD1 agrees at 7 bases. Germline CDR1 is MNHNS and CDR2 is SASEGT. The length of the CDR3 is 13 residues. With 8 bases clipped from V and 3 bases from J, the junction kept 6 bases outside the gene matches. The CDR3 loop reads CASSQGVDTEAFF. The CDR3 DNA reads as TGTGCCAGCTCCCAGGGGGTGGACACTGAAGCTTTCTTT.

The V and J genes are TRBV7-9 and TRBJ1-1; D uncertain. Germline lookup yields CDR1 SEHNR and CDR2 FQNEAQ (reference sequence). V was trimmed by 3 bases and J by 6 bases, leaving 8 bases between them. The CDR3 sequence is 12 residues long. The CDR3 DNA reads TGTGCCAGCAGCTTTGCCACCGCTGAAGCTTTCTTT. Translation gives CASSFATAEAFF.

This clonotype was found a few times. The chain couples TRBV5-1 to TRBJ2-3; D unresolved. The V gene's germline CDR1 is SGHRS and CDR2 YFSETQ. The CDR3 consists of 17 residues. V gave up 4 bases and J gave up 4 bases, with 22 bases separating them. CDR3: CASSLPASGPGSDTQYF. The CDR3 DNA reads as TGCGCCAGCAGCCTCCCTGCCTCGGGCCCTGGTTCAGATACGCAGTATTTT.

There are a few counts of this clonotype. The rearrangement uses TRBV24-1 and TRBJ1-2; TRBD1 matches 9 bases. The CDR3 totals 14 residues. V lost 4 bases to trimming and J lost 8 bases; unmatched junction nucleotides: 7. Germline lookup yields CDR1 KGHDR and CDR2 SFDVKD. The DNA for the CDR3 is TGTGCCACCAGTGACTACCGGACAGGGGAAGGCTACACCTTC. This translates into CATSDYRTGEGYTF.

This clonotype came up many times. This chain links TRBV10-3 with TRBJ1-2; the D is unclear. The CDR3 consists of 14 residues. Germline V gene data show CDR1 as ENHRY and CDR2 as SYGVKD. V was pared by 1 base and J by 5 bases, with 11 bases between. This chain's CDR3 is CAISELRSWYGYTF. CDR3 DNA: TGTGCCATCAGTGAGTTACGGTCTTGGTATGGCTACACCTTC.

The rearrangement links TRBV4-1 to TRBJ2-1, with 14 bases identical to TRBD2. Germline lookup yields CDR1 MGHRA and CDR2 YSYEKL. V lost 3 bases to trimming and J lost 3 bases; unmatched junction nucleotides: 7. The CDR3 loop spans 18 amino acids. The CDR3 sequence: CASSHGTSGSIRYNEQFF. For the CDR3, the DNA is TGCGCCAGCAGCCACGGGACTAGCGGGAGCATCCGCTACAATGAGCAGTTCTTC.

This chain joins TRBV14 and TRBJ2-3; D is unresolved. V lost 1 base and J 6 bases, leaving 5 bases between the germline ends. In germline, CDR1 is SGHDN, CDR2 FVKESK. The CDR3 spans 12 residues. The CDR3 spells CASSQGLDTQYF. As DNA, the CDR3 is TGTGCCAGCAGCCAAGGGTTGGATACGCAGTATTTT. Full variable domain (remainder filled in from reference TRBV14 and TRBJ2-3): EAGVTQFPSHSVIEKGQTVTLRCDPISGHDNLYWYRRVMGKEIKFLLHFVKESKQDESGMPNNRFLAERTGGTYSTLKVQPAELEDSGVYFCASSQGLDTQYFGPGTRLTVL.

This clonotype was recorded many times. The rearrangement joins TRBV11-2 to TRBJ1-1; a possible D gene is TRBD1 (5 bases). The CDR3 contains 15 residues. Germline V CDR1 and CDR2: SGHAT, FQNNGV. Between the trimmed V and J ends, which lost 1 base and 3 bases, there was a span of 12 bases. DNA for the CDR3: TGTGCCAGCAGCTTAGGGTCCGGGACCTACACTGAAGCTTTCTTT. Protein: CASSLGSGTYTEAFF. Combining the CDR3 with reference TRBV11-2 and TRBJ1-1 gives the whole variable domain EAGVAQSPRYKIIEKRQSVAFWCNPISGHATLYWYQQILGQGPKLLIQFQNNGVVDDSQLPKDRFSAERLKGVDSTLKIQPAKLEDSAVYLCASSLGSGTYTEAFFGQGTRLTVV.

The chain joins TRBV2 to TRBJ2-5; D is uncertain. CDR1 is SNHLY, CDR2 FYNNEI, per germline. This CDR3 has 11 residues. V shed 7 bases and J shed 2 bases, with 5 bases lying between them. The CDR3 protein is CASTQQETQYF. CDR3 DNA: TGTGCCAGCACCCAGCAAGAGACCCAGTACTTC.

The chain recombines TRBV12-3 or TRBV12-4 with TRBJ2-3; 8 bases are a match to TRBD2. With 2 bases clipped from V and 0 bases from J, the junction kept 7 bases outside the gene matches. This CDR3 has 17 residues. As DNA, the CDR3 is TGTGCCAGCAGTTTAAGGGCTAGCGGGCGTAGCACAGATACGCAGTATTTT. It is translated as CASSLRASGRSTDTQYF.

The chain uses TRBV24-1 and TRBJ2-7; D is uncertain. Trimming stripped 5 bases from V and 3 bases from J, with 13 bases between. The germline gives CDR1 KGHDR, CDR2 SFDVKD. This CDR3 region has 14 residues. The CDR3 bases are TGTGCCACCAGTGGCAGCCTTAAGAGCTACGAGCAGTACGTC. Translated, it gives CATSGSLKSYEQYV.

In its sample, this clonotype was seen many times. The gene calls are TRBV19 and TRBJ2-1; no reliable D call. V lost 2 bases, J lost 9 bases, and 8 bases lay in between. In germline, CDR1 is LNHDA, CDR2 SQIVND (reference sequence). CDR3 size: 12 residues. In DNA form, the CDR3 reads TGTGCCAGTAGTATAAGGTTGGGTGAGCAGTTCTTC. Protein: CASSIRLGEQFF.

This clonotype appeared a few times. The V gene is TRBV20-1, the J gene TRBJ2-4, with TRBD2 identical over 8 bases. Germline V gene sequence: CDR1 DFQATT, CDR2 SNEGSKA (reference sequence). V gave up 0 bases and J gave up 5 bases; unmatched junction bases: 9. The CDR3 contains 16 residues. CDR3 protein: CSARDTLAGTQNIQYF. CDR3 in DNA: TGCAGTGCTAGAGACACTTTAGCGGGAACCCAAAACATTCAGTACTTC.

Worth noting for this clonotype: A read error may be the cause here, since a much bigger clone is one base away. The missing conserved phenylalanine or tryptophan at the end of this CDR3 makes a read error likely. The chain carries TRBV5-1 and TRBJ2-7; D uncertain. Trimming took 0 bases from V and 1 from J, leaving 11 bases between them. Germline V gives CDR1 SGHRS, CDR2 YFSETQ. This CDR3 region has 15 residues. CDR3: CASSLETGASYEQYL. The CDR3 bases are TGCGCCAGCAGCTTGGAGACGGGCGCTTCCTACGAGCAGTACCTC.